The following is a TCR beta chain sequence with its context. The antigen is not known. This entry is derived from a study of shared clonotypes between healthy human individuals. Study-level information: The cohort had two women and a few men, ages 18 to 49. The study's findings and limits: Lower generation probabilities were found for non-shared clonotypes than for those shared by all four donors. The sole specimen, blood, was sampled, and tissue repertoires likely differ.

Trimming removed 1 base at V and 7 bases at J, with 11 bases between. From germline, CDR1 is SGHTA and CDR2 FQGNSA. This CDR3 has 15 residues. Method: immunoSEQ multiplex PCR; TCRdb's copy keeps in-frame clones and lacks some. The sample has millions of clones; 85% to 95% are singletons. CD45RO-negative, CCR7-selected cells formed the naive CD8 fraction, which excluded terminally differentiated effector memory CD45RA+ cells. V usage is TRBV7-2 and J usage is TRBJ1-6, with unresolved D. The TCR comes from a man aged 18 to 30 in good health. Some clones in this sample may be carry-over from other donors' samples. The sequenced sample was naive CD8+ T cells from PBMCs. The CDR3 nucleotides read TGTGCCAGCAGCTTAGACGCCCGGAGAAATTCACCCCTCCACTTT. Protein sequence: CASSLDARRNSPLHF. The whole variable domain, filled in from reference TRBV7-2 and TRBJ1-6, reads GAGVSQSPSNKVTEKGKDVELRCDPISGHTALYWYRQSLGQGLEFLIYFQGNSAPDKSGLPSDRFSAERTGGSVSTLTIQRTQQEDSAVYLCASSLDARRNSPLHFGNGTRLTVT.